This entry lists 22 T cell receptor beta chains sequenced from one sample in a study of response to subunit inactivated influenza vaccine. Each CDR3 protein is one row after TCRdb ran MiXCR on the RT-PCR reads. Of approximately 730,000 distinct CDR3 sequences detected, 11% to 15% appear once; the ten largest clones hold around 7%. Sequenced here: PBMCs from blood, sampled 14 to 15 days before vaccination. These receptors were obtained from a middle-aged man who received an inactivated influenza vaccine.

This clonotype was counted between two and nine times. J is TRBJ1-5 and V is TRBV4-2; D not resolved. Looked up from germline, CDR1 is LGHNA and CDR2 is YNFKEQ. V was clipped by 0 bases and J by 0 bases, with 6 bases between them. CDR3 length equals 15 residues. CDR3 region: CASSQDRTSNQPQHF. The CDR3 DNA is TGTGCCAGCAGCCAAGACAGGACTAGCAATCAGCCCCAGCATTTT.

This clonotype was observed many times. The rearrangement uses TRBV30 and TRBJ1-5; TRBD1 might be the D (5 bases). Germline assignment: CDR1 GTSNPN and CDR2 SVGIG (reference sequence). V lost 0 bases to trimming and J lost 0 bases, with 6 bases between them. This CDR3 has 14 amino acids. In nucleotides, the CDR3 is TGTGCCTGGAGTGTGGGGGGTAGCAATCAGCCCCAGCATTTT. Amino acids: CAWSVGGSNQPQHF.

This rearrangement joins TRBV21-1 to TRBJ2-7. TRBV21-1 is a documented pseudogene. The CDR3 totals 12 residues. As DNA, the CDR3 is TGTGCCAGCAGCCATCCTGCCTACGAGCAGTACTTC. As protein: CASSHPAYEQYF.

The sample holds many counts of this clonotype. The chain uses TRBV20-1 and TRBJ2-5; 9 bases match TRBD1. The germline gives CDR1 DFQATT, CDR2 SNEGSKA (reference sequence). Trimming at V came to 1 base and at J to 6 bases, leaving 6 bases not matched to a gene. The CDR3 consists of 14 residues. The CDR3 reads CSARATGQGQTQYF. For the CDR3, the DNA is TGCAGTGCTAGAGCTACGGGACAGGGCCAGACCCAGTACTTC.

This clonotype was seen a few times. V gene TRBV12-3 or TRBV12-4 combines with J gene TRBJ2-3; TRBD2 agrees at 11 bases. The trim removed 1 base at V and 2 bases at J, leaving 5 bases unmatched. The CDR3 length is 17 residues. CDR3 sequence: CASSLGLAGTLTDTQYF. The CDR3 DNA follows: TGTGCCAGCAGTTTAGGACTAGCGGGGACCCTCACAGATACGCAGTATTTT.

This clonotype was recorded a few times. V is TRBV12-3 or TRBV12-4 and J is TRBJ2-5; D gene unclear. Trimming stripped 2 bases from V and 2 bases from J, with 6 bases between. CDR3 length equals 13 residues. CDR3 sequence reads: CASSLFGQETQYF. CDR3 in DNA: TGTGCCAGCAGTTTATTTGGGCAAGAGACCCAGTACTTC.

The chain has TRBV7-9 and TRBJ2-7; D could derive from TRBD1 or TRBD2 (6 bases each). V lost 5 bases and J lost 0, with 14 bases in between. The germline V gene has CDR1 SEHNR and CDR2 FQNEAQ (reference sequence). CDR3 size: 15 residues. CDR3 in DNA: TGTGCCAGCAGCGTCAGGGGACTCAGCTCCTACGAGCAGTACTTC. It is translated as CASSVRGLSSYEQYF.

The chain links TRBV20-1 to TRBJ2-1, with 11 bases lining up with TRBD2. This CDR3 is 15 amino acids long. The ends lost 3 bases at V and 6 bases at J; junction bases unmatched: 7. Per the germline V gene, CDR1 is DFQATT and CDR2 is SNEGSKA (reference sequence). CDR3 sequence reads: CSASPSGRYSNEQFF. The CDR3 bases are TGCAGTGCTAGTCCTAGCGGGAGGTACTCCAATGAGCAGTTCTTC.

This clonotype was found a few times. This chain links TRBV6-2 or TRBV6-3 with TRBJ2-1; TRBD1 is a possible D gene (7 bases). Trimming cost V 5 bases and J 9 bases, with 14 bases left between them. CDR3 size: 13 residues. The germline V gene encodes CDR1 MNHEY and CDR2 SVGEGT. In DNA, the CDR3 is TGTGCCAGCAGTATTCGGCGGGACAGTGAGCAGTTCTTC. This translates into CASSIRRDSEQFF.

V and J are TRBV5-1 and TRBJ2-2, with a weak D call TRBD2 (6 bases). CDR1 is SGHRS, CDR2 YFSETQ, per germline. The CDR3 sequence is 15 residues long. The V end was cut by 3 bases, the J end by 2 bases, with 11 bases between. CDR3 sequence (DNA): TGCGCCAGCAGCTCGGCGGGACTCAACACCGGGGAGCTGTTTTTT. As protein: CASSSAGLNTGELFF.

This clonotype was seen only a few times. This chain links TRBV5-1 with TRBJ2-1; perhaps TRBD2 as D (5 bases). CDR1 and CDR2 (germline): SGHRS, YFSETQ. Trimming left V 7 bases short and J 0 bases short, with 23 bases between. The CDR3 is 18 amino acids. The CDR3 DNA reads TGCGCCAGCGGGTGGACTCGGAGGAAGCCTAGCTCCTACAATGAGCAGTTCTTC. Its translation is CASGWTRRKPSSYNEQFF.

The chain is built from TRBV5-1 and TRBJ1-1, with TRBD1 as a possible D gene (6 bases). Germline values: CDR1 SGHRS, CDR2 YFSETQ. V lost 7 bases and J lost 4, with 14 bases in between. CDR3 length: 13 residues. CDR3 in amino acids: CASGTGSATEAFF. DNA of the CDR3: TGCGCCAGCGGTACAGGGTCTGCCACTGAAGCTTTCTTT. Looking up the rest from reference TRBV5-1 and TRBJ1-1 gives the full variable domain: KAGVTQTPRYLIKTRGQQVTLSCSPISGHRSVSWYQQTPGQGLQFLFEYFSETQRNKGNFPGRFSGRQFSNSRSEMNVSTLELGDSALYLCASGTGSATEAFFGQGTRLTVV.

This clonotype was detected a few times. This CDR3 is CASSQGWGPEDGKLFF. The CDR3 bases are TGTGCCAGCAGCCAAGGATGGGGACCCGAAGATGGAAAACTGTTTTTT. The gene calls are TRBV4-2 and TRBJ1-4; perhaps TRBD1 as D (5 bases). The CDR3 length is 16 residues. Trimming removed 1 base from V and 10 bases from J, with 19 bases in between. CDR1 is LGHNA and CDR2 is YNFKEQ in the germline V gene.

To note about this clonotype: A junction end diverges from the germline sequence, so it may reflect a read error. The chain combines TRBV11-2 with TRBJ1-4; 7 bases agree with TRBD1. The V gene's germline CDR1 is SGHAT and CDR2 FQNNGV. The CDR3 sequence is 13 residues long. CDR3 nucleotide sequence: TGTGCCAGCAGCTCCCGTGAGGGGGACAGCCTCGTTTTT. Amino acid sequence: CASSSREGDSLVF.

This clonotype was counted ten times or more. The chain has TRBV7-2 and TRBJ1-3, with D unresolved. The germline CDR1 and CDR2 sequences are SGHTA and FQGNSA. The CDR3 totals 14 residues. V lost 2 bases to trimming and J lost 6 bases, with 11 bases between them. The CDR3 DNA sequence: TGTGCCAGCAGCTTAAACCCCTCGATAAACACCATATATTTT. Its translation: CASSLNPSINTIYF.

This clonotype occurred many times. The chain uses TRBV9 and TRBJ2-6; 10 bases fit TRBD1. The trim removed 4 bases at V and 2 bases at J, leaving 6 bases unmatched. The CDR3 has 17 amino acids. CDR1 is SGDLS and CDR2 is YYNGEE in the germline V gene. The DNA for the CDR3 is TGTGCCAGCAGCATGGGACAGGGGATTGCTGGGGCCAACGTCCTGACTTTC. Protein: CASSMGQGIAGANVLTF. Full variable domain (rest looked up from reference TRBV9 and TRBJ2-6): DSGVTQTPKHLITATGQRVTLRCSPRSGDLSVYWYQQSLDQGLQFLIQYYNGEERAKGNILERFSAQQFPDLHSELNLSSLELGDSALYFCASSMGQGIAGANVLTFGAGSRLTVL.

The rearrangement uses TRBV7-9 and TRBJ2-1, with a tentative D call TRBD1 (5 bases). Trimming took 3 bases from V and 10 from J, leaving 10 bases between them. CDR1 and CDR2 from the germline V gene are SEHNR and FQNEAQ (reference sequence). This CDR3 spans 12 amino acids. This CDR3 reads CASSFFGAEQFF. The CDR3 bases are TGTGCCAGCAGCTTCTTTGGGGCGGAGCAGTTCTTC.

Only one count was recorded for this clonotype. This rearrangement joins TRBV20-1 to TRBJ2-7; 9 bases map to TRBD2. J was trimmed by 6 bases and V by 1 base; bases with no gene match: 7. Germline V CDR1 and CDR2: DFQATT, SNEGSKA (reference sequence). The CDR3 is made up of 14 amino acids. The CDR3 region has the DNA TGCAGTGCTAGAGTGGCGGGAGGGCAGATCGAGCAGTACTTC. The encoded protein is CSARVAGGQIEQYF.

V gene TRBV12-3 or TRBV12-4 combines with J gene TRBJ2-3; tentative D call: TRBD1 (5 bases). The CDR3 totals 14 residues. Trimming pared 3 bases from V and 2 bases from J, leaving 9 bases between. CDR3 amino acids: CASSFYRLTDTQYF. DNA of the CDR3: TGTGCCAGCAGTTTTTACAGGCTCACAGATACGCAGTATTTT.

This clonotype appeared many times. The chain uses TRBV9 and TRBJ2-7; 9 bases are a match to TRBD2. This CDR3 is 16 amino acids long. The trim removed 2 bases at V and 6 bases at J, leaving 12 bases unmatched. Germline CDR1 and CDR2: SGDLS and YYNGEE. CDR3 protein: CASSVAGTSKTPEQYF. The CDR3 DNA reads TGTGCCAGCAGCGTCGCCGGGACTAGCAAGACGCCCGAGCAGTACTTC.

This clonotype came up many times. This sequence joins TRBV5-1 and TRBJ2-1; TRBD1 matches at 9 bases. V lost 2 bases and J lost 4; bases outside the gene matches: 7. The CDR3 has 16 amino acids. From germline, CDR1 is SGHRS and CDR2 YFSETQ. CDR3 sequence reads: CASSFTPGQGYNEQFF. The CDR3 region has the DNA TGCGCCAGCAGCTTTACTCCGGGACAGGGATACAATGAGCAGTTCTTC.

The V call is TRBV27, the J call TRBJ2-2; D is uncertain. V was shortened by 6 bases and J by 0 bases, with 11 bases between the two germline ends. Germline V gene sequence: CDR1 MNHEY, CDR2 SMNVEV (reference sequence). The CDR3 length is 15 residues. CDR3 bases: TGTGCCAGCAGAAACTACAAAGCGAACACCGGGGAGCTGTTTTTT. It yields the protein CASRNYKANTGELFF.